One and the same sample provided the 10 T cell receptor beta chains below, sequenced in a study of Tregs in tolerant kidney transplant recipients. Produced via immunoSEQ multiplex PCR; TCRdb's table is partial and in-frame only. In total, the table holds 45,000 to 55,000 clones. Here the sequenced sample was CD4+ T cells from blood, taken before the transplant. The source is a human donor who received a combined kidney and bone marrow transplant.

About this clone: The missing CDR3 end, 3 residues past where the read stops, is filled in from the germline J gene. The chain employs TRBV18 and TRBJ2-4; 8 positions match TRBD2. The CDR3 length is 12 residues. Germline CDR1 reads KGHSH; CDR2 reads LQKENI. CDR3 residues: CASSPQAGDQYF. The CDR3 bases that were read are TGTGCCAGCTCACCCCAAGCGGGAGAT.

Comment on this clone: The sequenced fragment ends 3 residues before the CDR3 boundary, so the rest is inferred from the germline J gene. The chain recombines TRBV11-2 with TRBJ2-7, with a weak D call TRBD2 (5 bases). Germline CDR1 reads SGHAT; CDR2 reads FQNNGV. The V and J ends lost 0 bases and 4 bases respectively, with 13 bases between them. The CDR3 spans 15 residues. CDR3 in amino acids: CASSLDPGVGYEQYF. The CDR3 bases that were read are TGTGCCAGCAGCTTAGATCCCGGGGTAGGGTACGAG.

The CDR3 loop is CASSLDVAGYNEQFF. The CDR3 DNA, read in part, is TGCGCCAGCAGCTTGGATGTAGCGGGGTACAATGAG. The J gene is TRBJ2-1, the V gene TRBV5-1; TRBD2 aligns across 8 bases. The CDR3 goes on 3 residues after the read ends, and that part is filled in from the germline J gene. The germline V gene encodes CDR1 SGHRS and CDR2 YFSETQ. CDR3 length equals 15 residues. The junction had 3 bases not matched to a gene; V was cut back by 0 bases and J by 4 bases.

Concerning this clone itself: The CDR3 goes on 3 residues after the read ends, and that part is filled in from the germline J gene. The V call is TRBV5-4, the J call TRBJ2-3, with D possibly being TRBD1 or TRBD2 (5 bases each). CDR1 and CDR2 from the germline V gene are SGHNT and YYREEE (reference sequence). CDR3 length: 16 amino acids. V was clipped by 1 base and J by 1 base, with 13 bases between them. The covered CDR3 bases are TGTGCCAGCAGCTTGTGGCAGCGAGGGGGCACAGATACG. Translation: CASSLWQRGGTDT. The whole CDR3 is CASSLWQRGGTDTQYF.

About this clone itself: The observed sequence ends 3 residues before the CDR3 terminus, with the missing tail filled in from the germline J gene. The chain has TRBV19 and TRBJ1-2; maybe TRBD1 (5 bases). This CDR3 has 14 residues. The V gene lost 7 bases and the J gene lost 2 bases, with 14 bases spanning the gap. CDR1 and CDR2 from the germline V gene are LNHDA and SQIVND (reference sequence). CDR3 DNA, as far as it was read: TGTGCCAGTACCAGACAGACGACCAACTATGGC. Residues: CASTRQTTNYG. The complete CDR3 sequence is CASTRQTTNYGYTF.

In regard to this clone: The CDR3 is cut off 3 residues early in the read; its end comes from the germline J gene. This rearrangement joins TRBV20-1 to TRBJ1-2; weak D call: TRBD1 (6 bases). V gave up 2 bases and J gave up 4 bases, with 8 bases separating them. Germline V gives CDR1 DFQATT, CDR2 SNEGSKA (reference sequence). This CDR3 spans 12 amino acids. The CDR3 DNA, read in part, is TGCAGTGCTAGACAGGGGACCTATGGC. Translation gives CSARQGTYG. The entire CDR3 is CSARQGTYGYTF.

As for this clone: The CDR3 goes on 3 residues after the read ends, and that part is filled in from the germline J gene. The genes are TRBV7-2 and TRBJ2-1; 9 nucleotides align to TRBD2. This CDR3 spans 15 amino acids. CDR1 is SGHTA and CDR2 is FQGNSA in the germline V gene. V lost 1 base and J lost 6; bases outside the gene matches: 4. Here the CDR3 reads CASSLVRGGSNEQFF. The CDR3 DNA, read in part, is TGTGCCAGCAGCTTAGTGCGGGGGGGATCCAATGAG.

Comments on this clone: The CDR3 is cut off 3 residues early in the read; its end comes from the germline J gene. The chain recombines TRBV7-9 with TRBJ2-5; 10 bases line up with TRBD2. Germline V CDR1 and CDR2: SEHNR, FQNEAQ (reference sequence). The J segment lost 2 bases and the V segment lost 3 bases, leaving 3 bases of the junction unmatched. This CDR3 comprises 15 residues. The CDR3 reads CASSFGLAEQETQYF. CDR3 DNA (partial): TGTGCCAGCAGCTTCGGACTAGCGGAGCAAGAGACC.

Comment on this clone: The read terminates 3 residues ahead of where the CDR3 ends, so the germline J gene completes it. J is TRBJ2-3 and V is TRBV6-4, with D perhaps TRBD1 (6 bases). The ends were cut back, 4 bases at V and 3 bases at J, with 8 bases in the middle. Germline CDR1 reads MRHNA; CDR2 reads SNTAGT. The CDR3 consists of 13 residues. Partial CDR3 DNA: TGTGCCAGCAGTGCCACAGGGACAGATACG. The encoded protein is CASSATGTDT. The full CDR3 protein is CASSATGTDTQYF.

Of note for this clone: Sequencing ends 3 residues short of the CDR3 end; the germline J gene provides the rest. The chain has TRBV7-8 and TRBJ2-1; 7 bases agree with TRBD2. The ends lost 4 bases at V and 0 bases at J; junction bases unmatched: 6. Per the germline V gene, CDR1 is SGHVS and CDR2 is FQNEAQ. CDR3 size: 16 residues. CDR3 sequence: CASSSFSGFSYNEQFF. The DNA read from the CDR3 is TGTGCCAGCAGCTCCTTTAGCGGGTTCTCCTACAATGAG.